This T cell receptor beta chain comes out of a study of human T cells and chemical hapten exposure. Trimming left V 2 bases short and J 3 bases short, with 7 bases between. Germline V gene lookup returns CDR1 KGHSH and CDR2 LQKENI. This CDR3 is 13 amino acids long. A single record per CDR3 protein comes from TCRdb applying MiXCR to the RACE reads. This table holds about 87,000 distinct CDR3 sequences, 8% to 10% found once. This clonotype was seen ten or more times. Sample time point: pre-sensitization, week 0. The treatment denotes: therapeutic diphenylcyclopropenone sensitization with weekly scalp DPC.

This clonotype was obtained from a woman aged 40 to 49 with alopecia areata. Some clones in this sample may be carry-over from other donors' samples. The rearrangement uses TRBV18 and TRBJ1-2, with TRBD1 as a possible D gene (5 bases). The sequencing used whole blood, collected in connection with sensitization to the hapten diphenylcyclopropenone (DPC). This chain's CDR3 is CASSPDRDYGYTF. CDR3 bases: TGTGCCAGCTCACCAGACAGAGACTATGGCTACACCTTC.